Presented here are 15 T cell receptor beta chains from one specimen sequenced in a study of T cells in Graves' hyperthyroidism and ophthalmopathy (dated by TCRdb to the late 2010s). Library preparation was by multiplex PCR. Sequencing instrument: Illumina HiSeq 2000. The TCR beta CDR3 regions were amplified from the RNA transcripts. For the first round of RT-PCR on the TCR CDR3, the HTBI primer set was used together with the Qiagen OneStep RT-PCR kit. TCRdb cleaned the public reads at Q25 with fastp, built clones with MiXCR and kept in-frame beta chains. Every distinct CDR3 protein forms one entry, paired with its most common genes and DNA. Counted in this sample were 360,000 or so distinct CDR3 sequences; about a fifth of them appeared once. Clones ranked in the top ten supply 3% to 4% of the sample. The sample taken for sequencing was blood. The receptors were gathered from a woman aged 18-29 years with Graves' hyperthyroidism.

The CDR3 coding sequence is TGTGCCACCAGTGACTCAATACAGGGTAAATGCCAGCCCCAGCATTTT. It specifies CATSDSIQGKCQPQHF. The chain has TRBV24-1 and TRBJ1-5; D might be TRBD1 (6 bases). CDR3 length: 16 residues. Trimming stripped 4 bases from V and 7 bases from J, with 19 bases between. CDR1 and CDR2 (germline): KGHDR, SFDVKD.

About this clonotype itself: A much larger clone differs by one base, so this may be a read error. The V gene is TRBV2, the J gene TRBJ2-4; D is perhaps TRBD1 (6 bases). This CDR3 has 14 amino acids. Germline lookup yields CDR1 SNHLY and CDR2 FYNNEI. The CDR3 DNA sequence: TGTGCCAGCAGTGAAACAGGGCATGGAAACATTAAGTACTTC. Translation: CASSETGHGNIKYF.

This rearrangement joins TRBV3-1 to TRBJ1-1; the match to TRBD1 covers 8 bases. CDR3 length: 19 amino acids. V shed 4 bases and J 1 base; nucleotides not matched to a gene: 17. Germline lookup yields CDR1 LGHDT and CDR2 YNNKEL (reference sequence). This chain's CDR3 is CASSLTPHDRGVGNTEAFF. The CDR3 DNA reads TGTGCCAGCAGCCTGACCCCCCATGACAGGGGCGTTGGGAACACTGAAGCTTTCTTT.

This clonotype was detected many times. J is TRBJ2-4 and V is TRBV6-1; TRBD1 matches at 8 bases. Germline-derived CDR1 and CDR2 are MNHNS and SASEGT. Germline trimming cut 5 bases from V and 0 bases from J; bases unmatched to any gene: 12. The CDR3 sequence is 18 residues long. The CDR3 nucleotides are TGTGCCAGCAGTATTACAGGGGGGATACTCATAGCCAAAAACATTCAGTACTTC. As protein: CASSITGGILIAKNIQYF.

At least ten counts were recorded for this clonotype. This sequence joins TRBV6-5 and TRBJ1-2; D perhaps matches TRBD1 (5 bases). CDR3 length: 14 residues. Germline CDR1 and CDR2: MNHEY and SVGAGI. The V gene lost 4 bases and the J gene lost 7 bases, with 16 bases spanning the gap. For the CDR3, the DNA is TGTGCCAGCAGTTTGCCGGGGGAAGGAGGTGGCTACACCTTC. It is translated as CASSLPGEGGGYTF.

This clonotype was detected only a few times. The chain recombines TRBV6-1 with TRBJ1-1; D is perhaps TRBD1 (5 bases). V lost 1 base and J lost 3, with 6 bases in between. Germline lookup yields CDR1 MNHNS and CDR2 SASEGT. This CDR3 region has 13 residues. CDR3 loop: CASSEVGHTEAFF. CDR3 nucleotide sequence: TGTGCCAGCAGTGAAGTGGGACACACTGAAGCTTTCTTT.

This clonotype was found many times. This rearrangement joins TRBV6-1 to TRBJ2-7; D is possibly TRBD2 (6 bases). This CDR3 is built from 15 residues. The germline CDR1 and CDR2 sequences are MNHNS and SASEGT. The ends were cut back, 8 bases at V and 3 bases at J, with 20 bases in the middle. In DNA, the CDR3 is TGTGCCAGCGCGGGGACCATAAGTAGTATCTACGAGCAGTACTTC. Translation gives CASAGTISSIYEQYF.

This clonotype was seen many times. This chain links TRBV20-1 with TRBJ2-5; D tentatively reads TRBD1 or TRBD2 (7 bases each). V lost 2 bases and J 5 bases, leaving 15 bases between the germline ends. The CDR3 is 14 amino acids. Germline V gene data show CDR1 as DFQATT and CDR2 as SNEGSKA (reference sequence). The CDR3: CSARSPGGGETQYF. CDR3 in DNA: TGCAGTGCTAGATCGCCAGGGGGAGGGGAGACCCAGTACTTC.

This clonotype was counted ten times or more. V and J are TRBV7-8 and TRBJ1-1, with a possible D match to TRBD1 (6 bases). Deletions cut 2 bases from V and 4 bases from J, with 14 bases between. CDR1 is SGHVS, CDR2 FQNEAQ, per germline. CDR3 size: 15 residues. The DNA of the CDR3 is TGTGCCAGCAGCTTACGCAGGGGTCGTGCCACTGAAGCTTTCTTT. Translated: CASSLRRGRATEAFF.

The chain is built from TRBV9 and TRBJ2-7; D unresolved. Germline CDR1 SGDLS, CDR2 YYNGEE. Trimming took 4 bases from V and 2 from J, leaving 13 bases between them. CDR3 length equals 14 residues. CDR3 sequence: CASSPATGPYEQYF. DNA for the CDR3: TGTGCCAGCAGCCCCGCGACGGGCCCCTACGAGCAGTACTTC.

This clonotype came up many times. The chain carries TRBV7-9 and TRBJ1-2, with a possible D match to TRBD1 (5 bases). Germline-derived CDR1 and CDR2 are SEHNR and FQNEAQ (reference sequence). Trimming cost V 5 bases and J 14 bases, with 12 bases left between them. The CDR3 runs to 10 residues. CDR3 coding DNA: TGTGCCAGCAGCACAGGTGTCTGGACCTTC. Protein: CASSTGVWTF.

This clonotype came up many times. The rearrangement links TRBV20-1 to TRBJ1-1, with TRBD1 matching over 10 bases. The CDR3 has 18 amino acids. CDR1 DFQATT and CDR2 SNEGSKA come from the germline V gene (reference sequence). The V and J ends lost 5 bases and 2 bases, in that order; junction bases with no gene match: 17. The DNA of the CDR3 is TGCAGTGCTGAGCCGCCCCCGGGACAGGGGACCCGAAACACTGAAGCTTTCTTT. Amino acid sequence: CSAEPPPGQGTRNTEAFF.

The table lists this clonotype with many counts. The rearrangement links TRBV9 to TRBJ2-7; D is uncertain. The CDR3 runs 16 residues. Deletions cut 0 bases from V and 7 bases from J, with 20 bases between. In germline, CDR1 is SGDLS, CDR2 YYNGEE. In DNA, the CDR3 is TGTGCCAGCAGCGTAGTTCCGACCCTTGCCCGTGGAGAGCAGTACTTC. Translation: CASSVVPTLARGEQYF.

This clonotype was picked up many times. V usage is TRBV15 and J usage is TRBJ1-1; TRBD1 might be the D (6 bases). There are 13 residues in the CDR3. CDR1 and CDR2 (germline): LNHNV, YYDKDF (reference sequence). V was clipped by 5 bases and J by 3 bases, with 10 bases between them. The CDR3: CATSVQGDTEAFF. The DNA of the CDR3 is TGTGCCACCAGCGTACAGGGTGACACTGAAGCTTTCTTT.

This clonotype was picked up many times. The CDR3 nucleotides are TGCAGTGCTAGAGGAACCGGGACAGGGAACACCGGGGAGCTGTTTTTT. This codes for CSARGTGTGNTGELFF. The genes are TRBV20-1 and TRBJ2-2; 8 bases are a match to TRBD1. Germline CDR1 reads DFQATT; CDR2 reads SNEGSKA (reference sequence). V lost 1 base, J lost 1 base, and 5 bases stayed unmatched. This CDR3 has 16 amino acids.